This TCR beta chain emerged from a study of CD4 and CD8 cells across lung adenocarcinoma regions. Looked up from germline, CDR1 is WSHSY and CDR2 is SAAADI. There are 14 residues in the CDR3. TCRdb re-derived calls from the PCR reads in MiXCR, one entry per CDR3 protein. In the table there are about 25,000 distinct CDR3 sequences, 50% of which are singletons. Localized lung adenocarcinoma, a non-small cell lung cancer, affected the donors. To note about this clonotype: A junction end diverges from the germline sequence, so it may reflect a read error.

The clonotype originates from a male donor with lung adenocarcinoma. The CD4 and CD8 labels of this study may be unreliable. The sample taken for sequencing was CD8+ T cells from the center of a lung tumor. The chain links TRBV10-2 to TRBJ2-5, with D maybe TRBD1 (6 bases). CDR3 protein: CAGRGGPVRETQYF. CDR3 DNA sequence: TGCGCCGGCAGGGGCGGCCCCGTAAGAGAGACCCAGTATTTC.